These 20 T cell receptor beta chains were all obtained from the same sample, sequenced in a study of T cells and Merkel cell carcinoma outcomes. Data came from immunoSEQ multiplex PCR; TCRdb stores just in-frame clones and leaves some out. The table has around 16,000 clones, 81% seen once; the top ten hold more than 7%. The sample taken for sequencing was tumor tissue from Merkel cell carcinoma. The receptors were sampled from a human donor with Merkel cell carcinoma.

This clone was seen just once. This sequence joins TRBV10-3 and TRBJ1-1; D not resolved. Germline V gene data show CDR1 as ENHRY and CDR2 as SYGVKD. This CDR3 contains 15 residues. The V and J ends lost 3 bases and 1 base respectively, with 12 bases between them. The CDR3 region has the DNA TGTGCCATCAGTGATGGAAGGCGGGGGAACACTGAAGCTTTCTTT. Its protein product is CAISDGRRGNTEAFF.

The chain couples TRBV18 to TRBJ2-3; D uncertain. Germline assignment: CDR1 KGHSH and CDR2 LQKENI. This CDR3 has 12 amino acids. V was trimmed by 3 bases and J by 4 bases, leaving 5 bases between them. The CDR3 protein is CASSPSSDTQYF. The CDR3 DNA follows: TGTGCCAGCTCACCGTCCTCAGATACGCAGTATTTT.

The chain uses TRBV30 and TRBJ2-1, with D uncertain. The ends were cut back, 7 bases at V and 5 bases at J, with 15 bases in the middle. The CDR3 sequence is 13 residues long. The germline gives CDR1 GTSNPN, CDR2 SVGIG (reference sequence). The CDR3, as DNA: TGTGCCTATGGGGTGAAGGGTCACAATGAGCAGTTCTTC. Translating gives CAYGVKGHNEQFF.

V and J are TRBV29-1 and TRBJ2-5, with 7 bases that match TRBD2. Germline loops: CDR1 SQVTM, CDR2 ANQGSEA. The CDR3 contains 12 residues. The trim removed 6 bases at V and 1 base at J, leaving 2 bases unmatched. DNA of the CDR3: TGCAGCGTGGCTAGCGGCCAAGAGACCCAGTACTTC. Its protein is CSVASGQETQYF.

Relative to its sample, this clone is medium-sized (0.01 to 0.1%). In DNA, the CDR3 is TGTGCCAGCAGTGAAAGGGACACCGGGGAGCTGTTTTTT. It encodes CASSERDTGELFF. The rearrangement uses TRBV2 and TRBJ2-2; no clear D. Germline V gene sequence: CDR1 SNHLY, CDR2 FYNNEI. The V end was cut by 2 bases, the J end by 3 bases, with 4 bases between. This CDR3 spans 13 amino acids.

This rearrangement joins TRBV7-3 to TRBJ2-3; D tentatively fits TRBD1 or TRBD2 (6 bases each). Germline CDR1 SGHTA, CDR2 FQGTGA. Trimming pared 5 bases from V and 0 bases from J, leaving 9 bases between. The length of the CDR3 is 14 residues. DNA of the CDR3: TGTGCCAGCAGCCCGGGGGCTAGCACAGATACGCAGTATTTT. This translates into CASSPGASTDTQYF. Full variable domain (rest looked up from reference TRBV7-3 and TRBJ2-3): GAGVSQTPSNKVTEKGKYVELRCDPISGHTALYWYRQSLGQGPEFLIYFQGTGAADDSGLPNDRFFAVRPEGSVSTLKIQRTERGDSAVYLCASSPGASTDTQYFGPGTRLTVL.

This clone was seen only once. V is TRBV20-1 and J is TRBJ1-1; the D is unclear. V was trimmed by 3 bases and J by 10 bases, leaving 12 bases between them. Germline lookup yields CDR1 DFQATT and CDR2 SNEGSKA (reference sequence). The CDR3 runs 11 residues. The CDR3 sequence is CSASTEGSAFF. As DNA, the CDR3 is TGCAGTGCTAGTACGGAGGGCTCAGCTTTCTTT.

This clone was seen only a few times. The V and J genes are TRBV27 and TRBJ2-7, with 7 bases that match TRBD2. Germline trimming cut 6 bases from V and 0 bases from J; bases unmatched to any gene: 8. This CDR3 has 15 amino acids. CDR1 and CDR2 (germline): MNHEY, SMNVEV (reference sequence). CDR3 bases: TGTGCCAGCAGGTTTCAGCGGGGTAGCTCCTACGAGCAGTACTTC. It yields the protein CASRFQRGSSYEQYF.

The gene calls are TRBV10-2 and TRBJ1-2, with a weak D call TRBD1 (6 bases). CDR1 is WSHSY and CDR2 is SAAADI in the germline V gene. This CDR3 region has 12 residues. V was clipped by 5 bases and J by 8 bases, with 12 bases between them. The CDR3 loop is CASSTHRDGYTF. CDR3 DNA: TGCGCCAGCAGTACTCACAGGGACGGCTACACCTTC.

This chain connects TRBV7-3 to TRBJ2-7; D gene unclear. The CDR3 length is 13 residues. The V gene lost 0 bases and the J gene lost 3 bases, with 6 bases spanning the gap. Looked up from germline, CDR1 is SGHTA and CDR2 is FQGTGA. This CDR3 is CASSLTTDYEQYF. As DNA, the CDR3 is TGTGCCAGCAGCTTAACTACAGACTACGAGCAGTACTTC.

About this clone: At the DNA level, this CDR3 is encoded by other sequences in the same sample as well. The chain combines TRBV21-1 with TRBJ2-1; TRBD1 is the table's D call and was not checked against the DNA. TRBV21-1 corresponds to a pseudogene. This CDR3 comprises 18 residues. The CDR3 DNA reads TGTGCCAGCAGCACTAAACCAATGGGAACAGGGGATGGCAATGAGCAGTTCTTC. As protein: CASSTKPMGTGDGNEQFF.

The chain joins TRBV19 to TRBJ1-2; TRBD1 might be the D (5 bases). Trimming removed 2 bases at V and 2 bases at J, with 12 bases between. The CDR3 extends over 15 amino acids. The germline gives CDR1 LNHDA, CDR2 SQIVND (reference sequence). The CDR3 nucleotides are TGTGCCAGTAGTATATCCCCCGACAGCAACTATGGCTACACCTTC. Translating gives CASSISPDSNYGYTF.

This clone occurred once. This chain links TRBV15 with TRBJ2-7, with 9 bases that match TRBD1. The CDR3 contains 14 residues. CDR1 and CDR2 (germline): LNHNV, YYDKDF (reference sequence). The J segment lost 4 bases and the V segment lost 0 bases, leaving 1 base of the junction unmatched. The chain's CDR3 is CATSREGTGYEQYF. The CDR3, as DNA: TGTGCCACCAGCAGAGAGGGGACAGGGTACGAGCAGTACTTC. Together with reference TRBV15 and TRBJ2-7, the CDR3 gives the full variable domain: DAMVIQNPRYQVTQFGKPVTLSCSQTLNHNVMYWYQQKSSQAPKLLFHYYDKDFNNEADTPDNFQSRRPNTSFCFLDIRSPGLGDTAMYLCATSREGTGYEQYFGPGTRLTVT.

Within the sample, this clone is medium-sized. The V gene is TRBV10-2, the J gene TRBJ2-7, with 10 bases aligning to TRBD2. V lost 2 bases and J lost 3; bases outside the gene matches: 4. This CDR3 contains 15 residues. Germline V gives CDR1 WSHSY, CDR2 SAAADI. CDR3 sequence (DNA): TGCGCCAGCAGTGAGGGTTCTAGCGGGGGCTACGAGCAGTACTTC. Translated, it gives CASSEGSSGGYEQYF.

The chain couples TRBV18 to TRBJ2-3; D might be TRBD2 (6 bases). CDR3 length equals 16 residues. Looked up from germline, CDR1 is KGHSH and CDR2 is LQKENI. Trimming pared 4 bases from V and 1 base from J, leaving 15 bases between. CDR3 bases: TGTGCCAGCTCACTATCCGGGGGACTTGGCACAGATACGCAGTATTTT. This gives the protein CASSLSGGLGTDTQYF.

The V call is TRBV30, the J call TRBJ1-2; the D is unclear. V was pared by 3 bases and J by 8 bases, with 10 bases between. In germline, CDR1 is GTSNPN, CDR2 SVGIG (reference sequence). The CDR3 is 11 amino acids. The CDR3 bases are TGTGCCTGGAGAGATCTTGGGGGCTACACCTTC. Translating it yields CAWRDLGGYTF. The entire variable domain, with the rest obtained from reference TRBV30 and TRBJ1-2, is as follows: SQTIHQWPATLVQPVGSPLSLECTVEGTSNPNLYWYRQAAGRGLQLLFYSVGIGQISSEVPQNLSASRPQDRQFILSSKKLLLSDSGFYLCAWRDLGGYTFGSGTRLTVV.

The rearrangement uses TRBV30 and TRBJ2-3; 7 bases are a match to TRBD2. Germline V gene sequence: CDR1 GTSNPN, CDR2 SVGIG (reference sequence). The CDR3 totals 15 residues. Trimming at V came to 1 base and at J to 4 bases, leaving 8 bases not matched to a gene. CDR3 residues: CAWSEGGVVSDTQYF. The CDR3 DNA follows: TGTGCCTGGAGTGAGGGAGGGGTTGTATCAGATACGCAGTATTTT. The whole variable domain, remainder taken from reference TRBV30 and TRBJ2-3, is SQTIHQWPATLVQPVGSPLSLECTVEGTSNPNLYWYRQAAGRGLQLLFYSVGIGQISSEVPQNLSASRPQDRQFILSSKKLLLSDSGFYLCAWSEGGVVSDTQYFGPGTRLTVL.

The J gene is TRBJ2-3, the V gene TRBV5-6; a weak D match, TRBD1 (6 bases). The V gene lost 1 base and the J gene lost 5 bases, with 11 bases spanning the gap. Germline V gives CDR1 SGHDT, CDR2 YYEEEE. The CDR3 runs 14 residues. Here the CDR3 DNA reads TGTGCCAGCAGCTTGACAGGGTTGATAGATACGCAGTATTTT. Translating it yields CASSLTGLIDTQYF.

The chain has TRBV7-6 and TRBJ2-7; a possible D gene is TRBD2 (6 bases). The germline V gene has CDR1 SGHVS and CDR2 FNYEAQ. V was clipped by 5 bases and J by 2 bases, with 7 bases between them. This CDR3 is 12 amino acids long. The CDR3 DNA follows: TGTGCCAGCAGCGGGGGGACCTACGAGCAGTACTTC. Protein: CASSGGTYEQYF.

The V and J genes are TRBV2 and TRBJ1-4; the match to TRBD1 covers 8 bases. This CDR3 spans 14 amino acids. Germline values: CDR1 SNHLY, CDR2 FYNNEI. J lost 8 bases, V lost 6 bases, and 8 bases had no gene match. The CDR3 region is CASRDRTGLEKLFF. Written as DNA, the CDR3 is TGTGCCAGCAGGGATAGGACAGGGCTAGAAAAACTGTTTTTT.